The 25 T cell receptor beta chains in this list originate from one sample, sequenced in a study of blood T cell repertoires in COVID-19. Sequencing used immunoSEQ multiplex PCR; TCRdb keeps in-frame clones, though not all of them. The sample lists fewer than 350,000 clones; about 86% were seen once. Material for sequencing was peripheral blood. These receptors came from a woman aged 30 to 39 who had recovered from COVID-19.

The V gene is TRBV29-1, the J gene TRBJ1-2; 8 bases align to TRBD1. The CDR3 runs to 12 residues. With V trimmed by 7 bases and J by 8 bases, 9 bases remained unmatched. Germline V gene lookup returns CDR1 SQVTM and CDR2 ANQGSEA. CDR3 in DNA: TGCAGCGGGGGTCAGGGGGCTCAAGGCTACACCTTC. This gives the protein CSGGQGAQGYTF.

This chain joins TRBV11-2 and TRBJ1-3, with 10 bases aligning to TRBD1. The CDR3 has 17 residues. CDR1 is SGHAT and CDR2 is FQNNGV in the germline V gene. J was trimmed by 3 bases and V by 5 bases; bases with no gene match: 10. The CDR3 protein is CASSPIAGTGVGNTIYF. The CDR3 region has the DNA TGTGCCAGCAGCCCCATCGCCGGGACAGGGGTTGGAAACACCATATATTTT. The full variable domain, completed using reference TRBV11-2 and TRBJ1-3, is EAGVAQSPRYKIIEKRQSVAFWCNPISGHATLYWYQQILGQGPKLLIQFQNNGVVDDSQLPKDRFSAERLKGVDSTLKIQPAKLEDSAVYLCASSPIAGTGVGNTIYFGEGSWLTVV.

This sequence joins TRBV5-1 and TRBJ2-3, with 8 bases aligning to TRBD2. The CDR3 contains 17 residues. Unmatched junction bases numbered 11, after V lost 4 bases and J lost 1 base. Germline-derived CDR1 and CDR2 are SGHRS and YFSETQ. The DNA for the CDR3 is TGCGCCAGCAGCACAATCCGGGGGGGCCGTGGCACAGATACGCAGTATTTT. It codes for CASSTIRGGRGTDTQYF.

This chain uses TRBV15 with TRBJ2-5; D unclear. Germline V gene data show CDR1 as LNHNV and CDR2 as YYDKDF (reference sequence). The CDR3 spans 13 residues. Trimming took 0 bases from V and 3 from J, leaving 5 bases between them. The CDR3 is CATSRDREETQYF. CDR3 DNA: TGTGCCACCAGCAGAGATCGGGAAGAGACCCAGTACTTC.

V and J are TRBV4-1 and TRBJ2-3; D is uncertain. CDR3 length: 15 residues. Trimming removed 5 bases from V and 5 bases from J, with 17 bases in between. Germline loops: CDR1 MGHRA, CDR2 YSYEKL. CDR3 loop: CASSAWNMAGDTQYF. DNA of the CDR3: TGCGCCAGCAGCGCGTGGAATATGGCAGGAGATACGCAGTATTTT.

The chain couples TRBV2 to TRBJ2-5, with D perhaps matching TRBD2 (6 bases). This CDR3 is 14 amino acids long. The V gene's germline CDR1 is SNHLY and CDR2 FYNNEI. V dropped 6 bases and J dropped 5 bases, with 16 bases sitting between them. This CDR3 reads CASREGISIETQYF. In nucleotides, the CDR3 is TGTGCCAGCAGGGAGGGTATTTCAATCGAGACCCAGTACTTC.

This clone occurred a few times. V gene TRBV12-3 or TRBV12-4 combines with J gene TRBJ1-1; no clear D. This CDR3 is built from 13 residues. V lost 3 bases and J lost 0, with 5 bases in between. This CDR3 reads CASSFILNTEAFF. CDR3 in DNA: TGTGCCAGCAGTTTTATTCTGAACACTGAAGCTTTCTTT.

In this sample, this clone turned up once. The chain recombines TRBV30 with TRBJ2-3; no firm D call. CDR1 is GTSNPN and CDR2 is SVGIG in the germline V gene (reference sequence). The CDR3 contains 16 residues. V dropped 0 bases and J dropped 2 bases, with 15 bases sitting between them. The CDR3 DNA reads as TGTGCCTGGAGTGTCGAAATACTCTACCTCACAGATACGCAGTATTTT. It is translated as CAWSVEILYLTDTQYF.

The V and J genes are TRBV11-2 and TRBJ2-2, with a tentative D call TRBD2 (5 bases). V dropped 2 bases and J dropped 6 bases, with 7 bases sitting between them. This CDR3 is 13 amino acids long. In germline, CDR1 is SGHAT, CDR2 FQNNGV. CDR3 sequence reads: CASSLTRSGELFF. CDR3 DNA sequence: TGTGCCAGCAGCTTAACTAGATCCGGGGAGCTGTTTTTT.

The CDR3 sequence is CASSYVGIETQYF. As DNA, the CDR3 is TGTGCCAGCAGTTACGTCGGGATTGAGACCCAGTACTTC. The rearrangement joins TRBV6-5 to TRBJ2-5, with D possibly being TRBD2 (5 bases). The CDR3 extends over 13 amino acids. V was pared by 2 bases and J by 5 bases, with 9 bases between. The germline V gene has CDR1 MNHEY and CDR2 SVGAGI.

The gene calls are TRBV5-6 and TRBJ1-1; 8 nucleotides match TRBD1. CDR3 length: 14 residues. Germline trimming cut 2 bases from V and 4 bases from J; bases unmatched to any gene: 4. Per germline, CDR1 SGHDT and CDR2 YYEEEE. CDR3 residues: CASSFAGGGTEAFF. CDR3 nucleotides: TGTGCCAGCAGCTTCGCAGGGGGCGGCACTGAAGCTTTCTTT.

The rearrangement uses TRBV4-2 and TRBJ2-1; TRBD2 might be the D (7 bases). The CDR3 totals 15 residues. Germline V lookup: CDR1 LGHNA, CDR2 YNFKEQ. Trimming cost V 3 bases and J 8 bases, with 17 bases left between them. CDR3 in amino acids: CASSHPGGSGYEQFF. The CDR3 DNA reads TGTGCCAGCAGCCACCCGGGGGGCTCGGGGTATGAGCAGTTCTTC.

This CDR3 is CASSRQNTEAFF. CDR3 DNA sequence: TGTGCCAGCAGCCGACAGAACACTGAAGCTTTCTTT. The chain employs TRBV3-1 (or the pseudogene TRBV3-2) and TRBJ1-1; no clear D. V lost 4 bases to trimming and J lost 1 base, with 4 bases between them. The CDR3 is made up of 12 amino acids. CDR1 is LGHDT and CDR2 is YNNKEL in the germline V gene (reference sequence).

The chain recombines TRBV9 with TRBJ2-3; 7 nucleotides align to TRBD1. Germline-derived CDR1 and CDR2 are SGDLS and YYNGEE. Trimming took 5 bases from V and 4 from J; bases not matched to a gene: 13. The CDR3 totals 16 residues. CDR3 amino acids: CASSAQGQIGSDTQYF. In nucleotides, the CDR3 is TGTGCCAGCAGTGCCCAGGGACAGATAGGATCAGATACGCAGTATTTT.

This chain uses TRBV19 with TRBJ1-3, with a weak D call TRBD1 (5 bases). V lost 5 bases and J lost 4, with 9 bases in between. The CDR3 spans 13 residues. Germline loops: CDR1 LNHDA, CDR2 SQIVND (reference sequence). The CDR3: CASSSGGGNTIYF. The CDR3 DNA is TGTGCCAGTAGTTCCGGGGGAGGAAACACCATATATTTT.

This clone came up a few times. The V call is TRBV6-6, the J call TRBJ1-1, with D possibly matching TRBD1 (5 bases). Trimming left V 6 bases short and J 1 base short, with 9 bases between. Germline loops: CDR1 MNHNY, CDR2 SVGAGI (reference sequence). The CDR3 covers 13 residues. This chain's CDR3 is CASSLTENTEAFF. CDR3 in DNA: TGTGCCAGCAGCCTGACAGAGAACACTGAAGCTTTCTTT.

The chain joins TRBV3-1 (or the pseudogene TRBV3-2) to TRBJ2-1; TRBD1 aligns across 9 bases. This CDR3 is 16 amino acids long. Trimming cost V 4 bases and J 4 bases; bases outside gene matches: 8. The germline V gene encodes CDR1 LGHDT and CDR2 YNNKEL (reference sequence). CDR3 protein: CASSLSGTGTYNEQFF. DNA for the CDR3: TGTGCCAGCAGCCTATCCGGGACAGGGACATACAATGAGCAGTTCTTC.

The CDR3 sequence: CASRGTLSNQPQHF. CDR3 in DNA: TGTGCCAGCAGGGGGACACTTAGCAATCAGCCCCAGCATTTT. The V call is TRBV11-2, the J call TRBJ1-5; TRBD1 is a possible D gene (6 bases). The CDR3 runs to 14 residues. V shed 6 bases and J shed 0 bases, with 9 bases lying between them. Germline-derived CDR1 and CDR2 are SGHAT and FQNNGV.

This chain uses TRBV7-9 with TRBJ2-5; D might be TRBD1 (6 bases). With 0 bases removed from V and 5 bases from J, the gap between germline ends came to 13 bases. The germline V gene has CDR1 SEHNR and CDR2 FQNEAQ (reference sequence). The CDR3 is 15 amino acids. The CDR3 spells CASSLALTGRETQYF. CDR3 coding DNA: TGTGCCAGCAGCTTAGCGTTGACAGGCCGGGAGACCCAGTACTTC. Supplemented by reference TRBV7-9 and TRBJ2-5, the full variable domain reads DTGVSQNPRHKITKRGQNVTFRCDPISEHNRLYWYRQTLGQGPEFLTYFQNEAQLEKSRLLSDRFSAERPKGSFSTLEIQRTEQGDSAMYLCASSLALTGRETQYFGPGTRLLVL.

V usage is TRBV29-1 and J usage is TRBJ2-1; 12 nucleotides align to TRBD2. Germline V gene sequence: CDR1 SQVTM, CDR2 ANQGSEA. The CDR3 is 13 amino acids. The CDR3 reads CSPLAGGTGEQFF. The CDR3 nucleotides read TGCAGTCCACTAGCGGGAGGAACTGGTGAGCAGTTCTTC.

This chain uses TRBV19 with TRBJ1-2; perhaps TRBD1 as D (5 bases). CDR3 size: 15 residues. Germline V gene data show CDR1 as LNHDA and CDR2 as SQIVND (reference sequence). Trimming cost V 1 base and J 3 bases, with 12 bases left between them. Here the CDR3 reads CASSIGTGGDYGYTF. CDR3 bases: TGTGCCAGTAGTATAGGAACAGGAGGGGACTATGGCTACACCTTC. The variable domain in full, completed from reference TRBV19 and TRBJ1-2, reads DGGITQSPKYLFRKEGQNVTLSCEQNLNHDAMYWYRQDPGQGLRLIYYSQIVNDFQKGDIAEGYSVSREKKESFPLTVTSAQKNPTAFYLCASSIGTGGDYGYTFGSGTRLTVV.

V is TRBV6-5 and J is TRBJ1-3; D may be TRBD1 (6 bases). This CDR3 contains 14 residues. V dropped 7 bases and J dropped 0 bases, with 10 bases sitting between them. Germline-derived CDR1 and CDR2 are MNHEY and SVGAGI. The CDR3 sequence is CASNRAYSGNTIYF. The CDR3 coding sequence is TGTGCCAGCAACAGGGCTTACTCTGGAAACACCATATATTTT.

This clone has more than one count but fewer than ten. The DNA for the CDR3 is TGTGCCAGCAGCCAAGTTGCCGGGTCCGGAAACACCATATATTTT. Translation gives CASSQVAGSGNTIYF. This chain connects TRBV4-2 to TRBJ1-3; D is unresolved. Trimming took off 1 base at V and 4 bases at J, with 11 bases between the two ends. The CDR3 loop spans 15 amino acids. Germline CDR1 is LGHNA and CDR2 is YNFKEQ.

The CDR3: CASSYFANTGELFF. The CDR3 nucleotides are TGTGCCAGCAGTTACTTCGCGAACACCGGGGAGCTGTTTTTT. The rearrangement links TRBV6-5 to TRBJ2-2; D is ambiguous. Trimming pared 1 base from V and 0 bases from J, leaving 3 bases between. The CDR3 runs 14 residues. CDR1 is MNHEY, CDR2 SVGAGI, per germline.

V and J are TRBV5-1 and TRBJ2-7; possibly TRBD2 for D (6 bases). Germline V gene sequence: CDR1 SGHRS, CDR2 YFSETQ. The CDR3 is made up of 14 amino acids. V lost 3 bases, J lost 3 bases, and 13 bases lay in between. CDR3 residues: CASSWGDAIYEQYF. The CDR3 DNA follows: TGCGCCAGCAGCTGGGGGGATGCGATCTACGAGCAGTACTTC.